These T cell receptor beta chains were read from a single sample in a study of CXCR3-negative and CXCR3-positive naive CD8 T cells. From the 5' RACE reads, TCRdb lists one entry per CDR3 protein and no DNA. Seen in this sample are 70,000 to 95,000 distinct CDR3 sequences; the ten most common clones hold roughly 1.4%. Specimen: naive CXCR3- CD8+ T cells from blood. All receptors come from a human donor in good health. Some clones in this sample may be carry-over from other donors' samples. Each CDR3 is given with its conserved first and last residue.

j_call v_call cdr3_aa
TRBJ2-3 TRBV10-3 CAISEELAGEDTQYF
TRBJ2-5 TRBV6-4 CASSDGPAETQYF
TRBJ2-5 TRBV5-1 CASSPEAGPETQYF
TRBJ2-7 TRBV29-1 CSVEDINSYEQYF
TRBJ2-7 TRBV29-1 CSVEIAGGPAREQYF
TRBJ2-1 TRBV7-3 CASSRSGVTYNEQFF
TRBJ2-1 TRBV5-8 CASSLANEQFF
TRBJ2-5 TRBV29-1 CSVEDRTGWGTQYF
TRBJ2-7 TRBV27 CASSYGPPYEQYF
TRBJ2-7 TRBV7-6 CASSPELGNTYEQYF
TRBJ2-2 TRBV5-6 CASGAGTENTGELFF
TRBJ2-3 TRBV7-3 CASSSYPGLEPDTQYF
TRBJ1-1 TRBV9 CASSVGQWGYTEAFF
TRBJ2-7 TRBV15 CATSREDREAGEQYF
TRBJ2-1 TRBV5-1 CASSLAWGQGMNEQFF
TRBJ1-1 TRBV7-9 CASSSSSRNTEAFF
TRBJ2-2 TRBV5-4 CASSFLPPNTGELFF
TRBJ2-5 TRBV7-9 CASSLAPVEGETQYF
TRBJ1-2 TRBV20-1 CSAIDTPYYGYTF
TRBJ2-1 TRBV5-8 CASSFIVMEQFF
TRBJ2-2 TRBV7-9 CASSSPEGAGELFF
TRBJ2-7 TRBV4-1 CASSLGTSGGTYEQYF
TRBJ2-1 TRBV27 CASSLIGRNEQFF
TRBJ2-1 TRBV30 CAWSVGQGKFF
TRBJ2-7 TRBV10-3 CAITDNSYEQYF
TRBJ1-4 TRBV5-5 CASSLIDRRVYGTSNEKLFF
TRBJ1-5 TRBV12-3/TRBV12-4 CASKDRDQPQHF
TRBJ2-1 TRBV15 CATSKLNREVGYNEQFF
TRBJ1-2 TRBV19 CASGQATTYGYTF
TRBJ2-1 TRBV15 CATSKDREQFF
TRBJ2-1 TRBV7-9 CASSLPHLGLAGDEQFF
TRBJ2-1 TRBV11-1 CASSLPSLSSYNEQFF
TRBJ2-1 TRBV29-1 CSVVGGYNEQFF
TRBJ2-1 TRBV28 CASNLGGVVFF
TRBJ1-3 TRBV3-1 CASSQAGAENTIYF
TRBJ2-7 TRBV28 CATQKTGTPREQYF
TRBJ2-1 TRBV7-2 CASSLVGAYNEQFF
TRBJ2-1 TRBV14 CASSDRGAVFLYNEQFF
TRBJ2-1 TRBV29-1 CSVDGTGTYNEQFF
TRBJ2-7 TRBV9 CASSPSGQGLVEQYF
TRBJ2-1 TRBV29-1 CSVEDLLAGFNEQFF
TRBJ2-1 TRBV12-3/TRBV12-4 CASSKQGNEQFF
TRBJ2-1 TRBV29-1 CSVEGSSGSYNEQFF
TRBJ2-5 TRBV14 CASSQVGGGETQYF
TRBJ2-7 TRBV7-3 CASSLLAFHEQYF
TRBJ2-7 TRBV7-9 CASRTGTETYEQYF
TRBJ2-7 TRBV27 CASSLVGRVDEQYF
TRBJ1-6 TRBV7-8 CASQVDFYNSPLHF